The 6 T cell receptor beta chains below come from one sample, sequenced in a study of blood T cell repertoires in COVID-19. TCRdb's copy holds only in-frame clones and misses some; the assay was immunoSEQ multiplex PCR. The repertoire includes approximately 130,000 clones, approximately 90% of them detected once, and 1.5% to 1.9% sits in the top ten. Sequences were obtained from peripheral blood. These TCRs come from a human donor in a cohort sampled during active COVID-19.

Written as DNA, the CDR3 is TGCAGCGTTGACAGGGGGCTGGGGACTAACTATGGCTACACCTTC. Protein product: CSVDRGLGTNYGYTF. This chain connects TRBV29-1 to TRBJ1-2; TRBD1 agrees at 8 bases. The germline gives CDR1 SQVTM, CDR2 ANQGSEA. The CDR3 is 15 residues long. V lost 3 bases, J lost 0 bases, and 6 bases stayed unmatched.

The gene calls are TRBV5-1 and TRBJ2-3, with 7 positions matching TRBD2. Germline V CDR1 and CDR2: SGHRS, YFSETQ. The CDR3 totals 17 residues. The V and J ends lost 0 bases and 4 bases, in that order; junction bases with no gene match: 11. The CDR3 nucleotides read TGCGCCAGCAGCTTGGAAGTATGGGAGGGCTCGGCAGATACGCAGTATTTT. Translation gives CASSLEVWEGSADTQYF.

The J gene is TRBJ2-1, the V gene TRBV5-6; TRBD2 matches at 9 bases. Germline CDR1 is SGHDT and CDR2 is YYEEEE. Germline trimming cut 1 base from V and 9 bases from J; bases unmatched to any gene: 8. The CDR3 has 15 amino acids. This CDR3 reads CASSLRLAGLGEQFF. The CDR3 nucleotides are TGTGCCAGCAGCTTGAGGCTAGCGGGACTCGGTGAGCAGTTCTTC.

The genes are TRBV7-6 and TRBJ2-2, with 8 bases lining up with TRBD1. The CDR3 covers 17 residues. V gave up 2 bases and J gave up 7 bases; unmatched junction bases: 12. Per germline, CDR1 SGHVS and CDR2 FNYEAQ. The CDR3 sequence is CASSLIQTGGKGGELFF. The CDR3 nucleotides are TGTGCCAGCAGCTTAATTCAAACAGGGGGAAAGGGCGGGGAGCTGTTTTTT.

The chain has TRBV6-1 and TRBJ1-5; the match to TRBD1 covers 8 bases. CDR3 size: 14 residues. Per the germline V gene, CDR1 is MNHNS and CDR2 is SASEGT. Losses at the gene ends were 5 bases for V and 6 bases for J; bases not matched to a gene: 6. The CDR3 sequence is CASSPLDRAQPQHF. The CDR3 bases are TGTGCCAGCAGTCCCTTGGACAGGGCTCAGCCCCAGCATTTT.

The J gene is TRBJ1-2, the V gene TRBV29-1; 9 bases align to TRBD1. Germline V gives CDR1 SQVTM, CDR2 ANQGSEA. This CDR3 spans 15 amino acids. V dropped 3 bases and J dropped 8; count of bases not matched to a gene: 13. The CDR3 DNA sequence: TGCAGCGTTGATGTAGGACAGGGGATCTCGCGGGGCTACACCTTC. It yields the protein CSVDVGQGISRGYTF.